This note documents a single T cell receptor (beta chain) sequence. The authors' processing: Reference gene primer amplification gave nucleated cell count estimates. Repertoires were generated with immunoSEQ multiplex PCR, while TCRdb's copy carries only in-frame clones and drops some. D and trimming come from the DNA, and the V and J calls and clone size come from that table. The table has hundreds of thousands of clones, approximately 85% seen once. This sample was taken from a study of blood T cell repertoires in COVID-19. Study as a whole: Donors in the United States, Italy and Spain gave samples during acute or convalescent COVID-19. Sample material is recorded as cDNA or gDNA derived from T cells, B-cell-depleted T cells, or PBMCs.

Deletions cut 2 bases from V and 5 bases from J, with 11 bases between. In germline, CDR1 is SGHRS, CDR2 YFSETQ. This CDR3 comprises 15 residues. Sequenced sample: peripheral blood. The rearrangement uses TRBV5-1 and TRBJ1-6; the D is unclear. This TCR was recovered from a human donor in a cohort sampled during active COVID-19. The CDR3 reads CASSLLDGNNSPLHF. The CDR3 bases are TGCGCCAGCAGCTTATTGGACGGGAATAATTCACCCCTCCACTTT. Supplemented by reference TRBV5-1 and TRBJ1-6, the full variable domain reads KAGVTQTPRYLIKTRGQQVTLSCSPISGHRSVSWYQQTPGQGLQFLFEYFSETQRNKGNFPGRFSGRQFSNSRSEMNVSTLELGDSALYLCASSLLDGNNSPLHFGNGTRLTVT.